The clone carrying this T cell receptor beta chain came up once. Its antigen is currently unknown. These data come from a study of blood T cells in healthy people across ages. Study outcomes and limitations: While age rose, TCR beta diversity per million T cells dropped in a roughly linear way.

For the second PCR, which ran for about 6 to 11 cycles, a sample-barcoded 5' primer and a J-beta primer mix were used. TCRdb recomputed calls from the 5' RACE reads with MiXCR, one row per CDR3 protein. Here the sample spans about 970,000 distinct CDR3 sequences, roughly 50% being singletons. Total RNA, at least 5 micrograms per sample, was extracted from PBMCs. Germline V gene sequence: CDR1 DFQATT, CDR2 SNEGSKA (reference sequence). V lost 5 bases, J lost 2 bases, and 17 bases stayed unmatched. The CDR3 runs 18 residues. The sequencing input was blood. The source is a woman aged 60-70 years in good health. The rearrangement joins TRBV20-1 to TRBJ2-3; 9 nucleotides line up with TRBD2. CDR3 loop: CSAYLALTTSGNTDTQYF. Here the CDR3 DNA reads TGCAGTGCTTATCTCGCCCTGACGACTAGCGGAAACACAGATACGCAGTATTTT.